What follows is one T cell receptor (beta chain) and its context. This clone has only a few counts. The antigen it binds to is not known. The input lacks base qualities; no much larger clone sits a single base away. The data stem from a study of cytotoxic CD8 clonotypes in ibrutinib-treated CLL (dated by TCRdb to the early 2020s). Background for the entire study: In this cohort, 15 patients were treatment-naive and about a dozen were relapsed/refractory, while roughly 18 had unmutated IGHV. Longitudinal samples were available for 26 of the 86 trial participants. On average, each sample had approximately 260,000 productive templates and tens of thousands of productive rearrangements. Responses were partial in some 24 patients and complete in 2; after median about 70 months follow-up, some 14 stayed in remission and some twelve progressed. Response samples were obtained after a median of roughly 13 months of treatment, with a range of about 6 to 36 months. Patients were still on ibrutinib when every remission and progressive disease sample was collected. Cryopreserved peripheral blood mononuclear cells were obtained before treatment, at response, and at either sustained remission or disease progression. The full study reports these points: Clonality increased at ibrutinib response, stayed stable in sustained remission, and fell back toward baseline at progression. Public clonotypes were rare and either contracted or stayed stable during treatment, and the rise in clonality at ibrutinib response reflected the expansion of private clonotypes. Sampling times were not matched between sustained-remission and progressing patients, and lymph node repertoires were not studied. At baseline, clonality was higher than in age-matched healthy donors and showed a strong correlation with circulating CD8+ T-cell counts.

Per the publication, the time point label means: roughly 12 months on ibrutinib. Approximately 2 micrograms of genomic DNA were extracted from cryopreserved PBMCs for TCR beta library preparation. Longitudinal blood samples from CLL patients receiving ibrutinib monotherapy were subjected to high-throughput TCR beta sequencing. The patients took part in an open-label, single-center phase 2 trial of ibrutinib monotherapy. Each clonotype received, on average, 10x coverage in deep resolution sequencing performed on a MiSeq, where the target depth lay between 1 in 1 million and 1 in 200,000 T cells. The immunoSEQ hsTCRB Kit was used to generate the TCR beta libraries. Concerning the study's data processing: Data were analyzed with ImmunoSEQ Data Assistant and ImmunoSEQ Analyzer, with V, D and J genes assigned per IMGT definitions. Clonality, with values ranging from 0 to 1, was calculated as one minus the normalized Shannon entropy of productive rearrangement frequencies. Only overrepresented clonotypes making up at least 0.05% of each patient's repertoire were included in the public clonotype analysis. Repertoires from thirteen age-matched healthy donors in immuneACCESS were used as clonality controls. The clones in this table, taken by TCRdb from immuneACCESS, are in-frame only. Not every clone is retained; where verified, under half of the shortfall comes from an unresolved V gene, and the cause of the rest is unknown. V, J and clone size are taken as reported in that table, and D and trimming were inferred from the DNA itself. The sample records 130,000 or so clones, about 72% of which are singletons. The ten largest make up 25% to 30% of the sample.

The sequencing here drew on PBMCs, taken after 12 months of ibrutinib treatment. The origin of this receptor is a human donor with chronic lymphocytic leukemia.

The encoded CDR3 is CASSFQGRETQYF. The bases are TGTGCCAGCAGCTTCCAGGGGAGAGAGACCCAGTACTTC. The chain employs TRBV7-2 and TRBJ2-5; the D region possibly corresponds to TRBD1 (6 bases align). The V and J ends are trimmed by 3 bases and 4 bases, leaving 9 bases between them. The germline V gene sets CDR1 to SGHTA and CDR2 to FQGNSA. From the cysteine up to the phenylalanine, the CDR3 has a length of 13 residues. The entry retains the CDR3 DNA only, 39 bases that are in frame from base 1.